This T cell receptor beta chain was identified in a study of CD4 T cells in relation to SARS-CoV-2 and coronaviruses. Germline V gene lookup returns CDR1 SGHVS and CDR2 FQNEAQ. V lost 1 base and J 1 base, leaving 16 bases between the germline ends. The CDR3 is made up of 18 amino acids. Profiling relied on immunoSEQ multiplex PCR, and the TCRdb table lists in-frame clones only, not all of them. Of approximately 43,000 clones in the sample, under 90% were seen once. As to this clone: The antigen remains undetermined.

V is TRBV7-8 and J is TRBJ2-2, with TRBD2 as a possible D gene (6 bases). The receptor's source is an adult with COVID-19. Sample: naive CD4+ T cells from PBMCs, cultured in vitro. Subset denoted: naive CD4+ T cells isolated by negative enrichment. The CDR3 sequence is CASSLDRERGGNTGELFF. CDR3 sequence (DNA): TGTGCCAGCAGCTTAGACCGGGAGAGGGGCGGGAACACCGGGGAGCTGTTTTTT.